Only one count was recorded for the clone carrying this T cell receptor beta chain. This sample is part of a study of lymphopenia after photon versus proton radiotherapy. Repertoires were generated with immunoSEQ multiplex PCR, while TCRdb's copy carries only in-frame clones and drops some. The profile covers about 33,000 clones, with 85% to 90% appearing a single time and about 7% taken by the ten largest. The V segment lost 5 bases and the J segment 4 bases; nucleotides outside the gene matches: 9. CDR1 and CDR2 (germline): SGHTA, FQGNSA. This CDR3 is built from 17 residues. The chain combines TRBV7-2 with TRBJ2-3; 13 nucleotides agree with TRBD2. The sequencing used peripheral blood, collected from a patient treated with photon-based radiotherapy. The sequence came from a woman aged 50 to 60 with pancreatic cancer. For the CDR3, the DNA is TGTGCCAGCAGCCCCGCACTAGCGGGAGGGCCAGCAGATACGCAGTATTTT. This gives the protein CASSPALAGGPADTQYF.